This T cell receptor beta chain was identified in a study of cytomegalovirus exposure and HLA in healthy donors. Regarding the study as a whole: Across HLA loci, a later analysis found differing TCR association rates, with DRB1 most and HLA-C fewest. Later on, an analysis found that several of the most significant clusters appeared to be linked to common viral pathogens, which included parvovirus B19. It was confirmed in vitro that a few of the CMV-associated chains were specific for CMV antigens.

Only a few counts were recorded for this clone. Antigen unknown. Nominally healthy donors were sampled, though unrecorded immune exposures were likely. Researchers ran the PCR with 60 Vbeta and 13 Jbeta primers. Data came from immunoSEQ multiplex PCR; TCRdb stores just in-frame clones and leaves some out. The top ten hold approximately 1.4% of the sample, which has some 180,000 clones, just over 75% seen once. Trimming took 2 bases from V and 0 from J, leaving 9 bases between them. Germline V gene lookup returns CDR1 SGDLS and CDR2 YYNGEE. This CDR3 is built from 14 residues. The chain employs TRBV9 and TRBJ2-7, with D perhaps matching TRBD1 (5 bases). Sequenced: PBMCs. The clonotype was recovered from a man aged 18 to 29 in good health and CMV-seronegative. Written as DNA, the CDR3 is TGTGCCAGCAGCGTCACAGGAGACTCCTACGAGCAGTACTTC. Protein product: CASSVTGDSYEQYF.